One sample yielded the 27 T cell receptor beta chains listed below, sequenced in a study of T cells in women clearing cervical HPV infection. Some clones are missing from TCRdb's copy, which holds only in-frame ones; the method was immunoSEQ multiplex PCR. The sample data list some 39,000 clones. The sequencing input was blood buffy coat. The receptors were gathered from a woman between 18 and 75 years old with a cervical HPV16 infection that either progressed to CIN3+ or cleared (not recorded which).

A word on this clone: The read ends 3 residues shy of where the CDR3 ends; the end is completed using the germline J gene. This same CDR3 is encoded by further DNA sequences in the sample. The rearrangement uses TRBV6-2 or TRBV6-3 and TRBJ1-5; D uncertain. From germline, CDR1 is MNHEY and CDR2 SVGEGT. This CDR3 has 15 residues. The germline V and J ends were trimmed by 0 bases and 1 base, with 7 bases remaining between them. The CDR3 loop reads CASSYSIQSNQPQHF. The sequenced CDR3 bases are TGTGCCAGCAGTTACTCGATCCAGAGCAATCAGCCC.

For this clone: Sequencing ends 3 residues short of the CDR3 end; the germline J gene provides the rest. The rearrangement links TRBV6-1 to TRBJ1-1; possibly TRBD1 for D (6 bases). The germline V and J ends were trimmed by 3 bases and 1 base, with 9 bases remaining between them. From germline, CDR1 is MNHNS and CDR2 SASEGT. The CDR3 sequence is 14 residues long. The CDR3 region is CASSEAQGNTEAFF. Partial CDR3 DNA: TGTGCCAGCAGTGAGGCACAGGGGAACACTGAA.

The CDR3 reads CATQRAGDYEQYF. Partial CDR3 DNA: TGTGCCACCCAGAGGGCGGGAGACTACGAG. The chain has TRBV6-2 or TRBV6-3 and TRBJ2-7, with TRBD2 matching 7 bases. The read ends 3 residues before the CDR3 terminus; that terminus is restored from the germline J gene. J gave up 3 bases and V 10 bases, and 9 bases lay outside the gene matches. The V gene's germline CDR1 is MNHEY and CDR2 SVGEGT. The length of the CDR3 is 13 residues.

The CDR3 DNA, read in part, is TGTGCCAGCAGTTATCGACTAGCGATAAACAATGAG. Protein product: CASSYRLAINNE. The complete CDR3 reads CASSYRLAINNEQFF. The chain links TRBV6-2 or TRBV6-3 to TRBJ2-1; 8 positions agree with TRBD2. The read comes to an end 3 residues before the CDR3 does, leaving the germline J gene to fill in the end. The CDR3 runs 15 residues. The ends lost 3 bases at V and 5 bases at J; junction bases unmatched: 6. CDR1 and CDR2 (germline): MNHEY, SVGEGT.

Of note for this clone: Other nucleotide sequences from this sample produce the same CDR3. Partial CDR3 DNA: TGTGCCAGCAGCCTCTCCGTGGAA. Protein: CASSLSVE. The full CDR3 sequence reads CASSLSVEAFF. This chain connects TRBV7-2 to TRBJ1-1, with unresolved D. From the germline J gene comes the end of the CDR3, since the read stops 3 residues before it. CDR1 is SGHTA and CDR2 is FQGNSA in the germline V gene. There are 11 residues in the CDR3.

To note about this clone: The CDR3 end falls 3 residues outside the read, so it is completed with the germline J gene. The chain is built from TRBV5-1 and TRBJ2-7; 13 bases map to TRBD2. The CDR3 contains 18 residues. The germline CDR1 and CDR2 sequences are SGHRS and YFSETQ. Losses at the gene ends were 4 bases for V and 4 bases for J; bases not matched to a gene: 14. CDR3 sequence: CASSPSTSGGTKQYEQYF. The sequenced CDR3 bases are TGCGCCAGCAGCCCCTCGACTAGCGGGGGGACGAAACAATACGAG.

For this clone: Read coverage stops 3 residues before the CDR3 terminus; the germline J gene supplies the remainder. The chain carries TRBV5-4 and TRBJ1-2; D is undetermined. Germline V gene sequence: CDR1 SGHNT, CDR2 YYREEE (reference sequence). The CDR3 is 13 amino acids. CDR3 sequence reads: CASTQGQRQGYTF. The CDR3 bases that were read are TGTGCCAGCACCCAAGGTCAGAGGCAGGGC. The whole variable domain, filled in from reference TRBV5-4 and TRBJ1-2, reads ETGVTQSPTHLIKTRGQQVTLRCSSQSGHNTVSWYQQALGQGPQFIFQYYREEENGRGNFPPRFSGLQFPNYSSELNVNALELDDSALYLCASTQGQRQGYTFGSGTRLTVV.

Concerning this clone itself: The read finishes 3 residues shy of the CDR3 end, and the germline J gene is used to complete it. The chain recombines TRBV20-1 with TRBJ1-2; 7 bases are shared with TRBD1. The junction had 6 bases not matched to a gene; V was cut back by 0 bases and J by 2 bases. The CDR3 is 15 amino acids. The germline V gene encodes CDR1 DFQATT and CDR2 SNEGSKA (reference sequence). The CDR3: CSARDRQGGNYGYTF. CDR3 DNA, as far as it was read: TGCAGTGCTAGAGATCGGCAGGGGGGAAACTATGGC.

For this clone: The CDR3 goes on 3 residues after the read ends, and that part is filled in from the germline J gene. The chain recombines TRBV19 with TRBJ1-1; possible D gene TRBD1, 5 bases. Germline V gene lookup returns CDR1 LNHDA and CDR2 SQIVND (reference sequence). Trimming took 5 bases from V and 0 from J, leaving 10 bases between them. The CDR3 consists of 14 residues. Incomplete CDR3 DNA: TGTGCCAGTAGTGTAACAGGAATGAACACTGAA. It is translated as CASSVTGMNTE. The entire CDR3 protein reads CASSVTGMNTEAFF.

As concerns this clone: The CDR3 goes on 3 residues after the read ends, and that part is filled in from the germline J gene. This rearrangement joins TRBV6-1 to TRBJ2-7; a weak D match, TRBD1 (6 bases). The CDR3 totals 14 residues. The V gene lost 3 bases and the J gene lost 0 bases, with 9 bases spanning the gap. The germline V gene has CDR1 MNHNS and CDR2 SASEGT. The covered CDR3 bases are TGTGCCAGCAGTGAGCCAGGGGCCTCCTACGAG. As protein: CASSEPGASYE. The full CDR3 protein is CASSEPGASYEQYF.

A remark on this clone: The CDR3 end is not reached by the read, which stops 3 residues before it; the germline J gene fills it in. The genes are TRBV23-1 and TRBJ2-1; no clear D gene. TRBV23-1 is an open reading frame, and its role is uncertain. The CDR3 is 12 residues long. With 4 bases removed from V and 4 bases from J, the gap between germline ends came to 5 bases. CDR3 region: CASSRSYNEQFF. The sequenced CDR3 bases are TGCGCCAGCAGTCGTAGTTACAATGAG.

Details on this clone: The CDR3 is cut off 3 residues early in the read; its end comes from the germline J gene. V and J are TRBV7-3 and TRBJ2-5, with TRBD1 as a possible D gene (5 bases). V was trimmed by 5 bases and J by 5 bases, leaving 12 bases between them. The CDR3 spans 13 residues. Germline V lookup: CDR1 SGHTA, CDR2 FQGTGA. CDR3 in amino acids: CASSLEQEETQYF. CDR3 DNA (partial): TGTGCCAGCAGCCTCGAACAGGAGGAGACC.

About this clone itself: The read comes to an end 3 residues before the CDR3 does, leaving the germline J gene to fill in the end. The rearrangement joins TRBV2 to TRBJ2-1; D may correspond to TRBD1 or TRBD2 (6 bases each). V was cut by 8 bases and J by 9 bases, with 29 bases left in between. The CDR3 covers 17 residues. The germline CDR1 and CDR2 sequences are SNHLY and FYNNEI. This CDR3 is CASGKSGEVNSWSEQFF. Incomplete CDR3 DNA: TGTGCCAGCGGTAAATCAGGGGAGGTAAATTCCTGGAGTGAG. The entire variable domain, with the rest obtained from reference TRBV2 and TRBJ2-1, is as follows: EPEVTQTPSHQVTQMGQEVILRCVPISNHLYFYWYRQILGQKVEFLVSFYNNEISEKSEIFDDQFSVERPDGSNFTLKIRSTKLEDSAMYFCASGKSGEVNSWSEQFFGPGTRLTVL.

About this clone: The read stops 3 residues short of the end of the CDR3; the missing end is completed from the germline J gene. The chain uses TRBV7-2 and TRBJ2-3, with no clear D. The CDR3 consists of 15 residues. Germline V lookup: CDR1 SGHTA, CDR2 FQGNSA. V dropped 0 bases and J dropped 3 bases, with 10 bases sitting between them. CDR3 DNA, as far as it was read: TGTGCCAGCAGCTTAGCGGTTCAGGCTACAGATACG. It translates to CASSLAVQATDT. In full, the CDR3 reads CASSLAVQATDTQYF.

As regards this clone: The read gets to within 3 residues of the CDR3 end, and the germline J gene fills in the rest. This chain uses TRBV5-1 with TRBJ2-7; D perhaps matches TRBD1 (6 bases). Trimming left V 4 bases short and J 3 bases short, with 11 bases between. CDR1 SGHRS and CDR2 YFSETQ come from the germline V gene. The CDR3 is 13 amino acids. The covered CDR3 bases are TGCGCCAGCAGCCCCCGGGACATCTACGAG. Protein product: CASSPRDIYE. The whole CDR3 is CASSPRDIYEQYF.

CDR3 bases read: TGTGCCAGTAGCCTTCAGCGGGGCCAGGGTCTCTATGGC. Translated, it gives CASSLQRGQGLYG. The full-length CDR3 reads as CASSLQRGQGLYGYTF. V and J are TRBV19 and TRBJ1-2; a weak D match, TRBD1 (5 bases). The observed sequence ends 3 residues before the CDR3 terminus, with the missing tail filled in from the germline J gene. Germline assignment: CDR1 LNHDA and CDR2 SQIVND (reference sequence). V gave up 6 bases and J gave up 4 bases, with 21 bases separating them. CDR3 length: 16 amino acids.

Comments on this clone: The read stops 3 residues short of the end of the CDR3; the missing end is completed from the germline J gene. This chain joins TRBV2 and TRBJ2-1, with TRBD2 matching 14 bases. The CDR3 is 16 amino acids. Germline values: CDR1 SNHLY, CDR2 FYNNEI. Trimming cost V 3 bases and J 8 bases; bases outside gene matches: 6. The CDR3 reads CASSDQTSGGAHEQFF. CDR3 DNA (partial): TGTGCCAGCAGTGACCAGACTAGCGGGGGGGCCCATGAG.

As to this clone: Sequencing ends 3 residues short of the CDR3 end; the germline J gene provides the rest. This rearrangement joins TRBV7-9 to TRBJ2-1; D is uncertain. The V and J ends lost 5 bases and 8 bases respectively, with 13 bases between them. CDR3 length: 13 residues. The germline V gene has CDR1 SEHNR and CDR2 FQNEAQ (reference sequence). The sequenced CDR3 bases are TGTGCCAGCAGCGTTAGAGTCTTTGATGAG. Translating gives CASSVRVFDE. The CDR3 in full is CASSVRVFDEQFF.

To note about this clone: Coverage ceases 3 residues before the CDR3 finishes, and the germline J gene fills in the end. The chain couples TRBV5-6 to TRBJ2-7; D unresolved. The CDR3 is 13 residues long. Germline-derived CDR1 and CDR2 are SGHDT and YYEEEE. V lost 2 bases and J lost 5, with 11 bases in between. CDR3 protein: CASSLGRSHEQYF. Partial CDR3 DNA: TGTGCCAGCAGCTTAGGCAGGTCCCACGAG.

On this clone: The read terminates 3 residues before the CDR3 end, so the remaining end is supplied by the germline J gene. This rearrangement joins TRBV28 to TRBJ1-1; 8 bases are shared with TRBD1. The germline CDR1 and CDR2 sequences are MDHEN and SYDVKM. The CDR3 consists of 11 residues. Partial CDR3 DNA: TGTGCCAGCAGCAGACAGGGGAAT. Its translation: CASSRQGN. From start to end, the CDR3 is CASSRQGNAFF.

In regard to this clone: The CDR3 end lies 3 residues beyond the end of the read and is filled in from the germline J gene. This chain uses TRBV20-1 with TRBJ2-3; 11 bases agree with TRBD2. Germline CDR1 and CDR2: DFQATT and SNEGSKA (reference sequence). The CDR3 totals 13 residues. The V and J ends lost 4 bases and 6 bases, in that order; junction bases with no gene match: 3. CDR3 DNA, as far as it was read: TGCAGTGCTACACTAGCGGGAGTTGATACG. Translation: CSATLAGVDT. The whole CDR3 region reads CSATLAGVDTQYF.

With respect to this clone: The read stops 3 residues short of the end of the CDR3; the missing end is completed from the germline J gene. The J gene is TRBJ2-7, the V gene TRBV30; 13 positions match TRBD2. J was trimmed by 6 bases and V by 2 bases; bases with no gene match: 4. Per the germline V gene, CDR1 is GTSNPN and CDR2 is SVGIG (reference sequence). The CDR3 consists of 14 residues. The covered CDR3 bases are TGTGCCTGGAGTCGACTAGCGGGGGGCTCCGAG. Translation: CAWSRLAGGSE. Given in full, the CDR3 is CAWSRLAGGSEQYF.

To note about this clone: The observed sequence ends 3 residues before the CDR3 terminus, with the missing tail filled in from the germline J gene. The rearrangement uses TRBV20-1 and TRBJ2-7; 11 bases match TRBD1. The V and J ends lost 5 bases and 0 bases, in that order; junction bases with no gene match: 15. Germline V CDR1 and CDR2: DFQATT, SNEGSKA (reference sequence). The CDR3 has 18 residues. The CDR3 bases that were read are TGCAGTGCTCCAAACCCCCCCGGGACAGGGGGTTACTCCTACGAG. Protein: CSAPNPPGTGGYSYE. The full CDR3 protein reads CSAPNPPGTGGYSYEQYF.

Worth noting for this clone: The read terminates 3 residues ahead of where the CDR3 ends, so the germline J gene completes it. This rearrangement joins TRBV29-1 to TRBJ2-1; TRBD2 agrees at 7 bases. The CDR3 spans 14 residues. Germline CDR1 is SQVTM and CDR2 is ANQGSEA. Trimming took 7 bases from V and 0 from J; bases not matched to a gene: 6. CDR3 DNA, as far as it was read: TGCAGCGGGCGGGGGATTGGCTCCTACAATGAG. This translates into CSGRGIGSYNE. The full CDR3 protein is CSGRGIGSYNEQFF.

With regard to this clone: A read error may account for a junction end that differs from germline. The read falls 3 residues short of the CDR3 end, and the missing part is taken from the germline J gene. J is TRBJ1-2 and V is TRBV4-2; 10 bases are a match to TRBD1. CDR1 LGHNA and CDR2 YNFKEQ come from the germline V gene. The CDR3 has 16 residues. The CDR3 spells CASSQGRTGGGYGYTF. Incomplete CDR3 DNA: TGCGCCAGCAGCCAAGGAAGGACAGGGGGAGGCTATGGC.

As for this clone: The read finishes 3 residues shy of the CDR3 end, and the germline J gene is used to complete it. The rearrangement joins TRBV2 to TRBJ1-1; TRBD1 is a possible D gene (6 bases). With 5 bases removed from V and 1 base from J, the gap between germline ends came to 11 bases. Per the germline V gene, CDR1 is SNHLY and CDR2 is FYNNEI. There are 14 residues in the CDR3. The CDR3 sequence: CASSTGLQNTEAFF. The part of the CDR3 DNA that was read is TGTGCCAGCAGTACAGGGCTTCAGAACACTGAA.

As regards this clone: The read terminates 3 residues ahead of where the CDR3 ends, so the germline J gene completes it. This rearrangement joins TRBV6-1 to TRBJ2-2; 10 positions match TRBD2. V lost 4 bases, J lost 1 base, and 0 bases stayed unmatched. The CDR3 covers 15 residues. Germline V gene lookup returns CDR1 MNHNS and CDR2 SASEGT. Here the CDR3 reads CASSGTSGNTGELFF. Incomplete CDR3 DNA: TGTGCCAGCAGTGGGACTAGCGGGAACACCGGGGAG.